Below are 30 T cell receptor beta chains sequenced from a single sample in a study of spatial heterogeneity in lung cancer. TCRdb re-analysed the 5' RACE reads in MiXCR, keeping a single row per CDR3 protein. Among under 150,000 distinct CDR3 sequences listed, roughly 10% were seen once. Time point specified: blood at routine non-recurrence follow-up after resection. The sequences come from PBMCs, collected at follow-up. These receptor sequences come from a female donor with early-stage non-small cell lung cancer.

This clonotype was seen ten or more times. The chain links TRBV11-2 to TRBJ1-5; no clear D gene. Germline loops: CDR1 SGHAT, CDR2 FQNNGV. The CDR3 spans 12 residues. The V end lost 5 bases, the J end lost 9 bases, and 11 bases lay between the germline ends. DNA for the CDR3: TGTGCCAGCAGCGAACAATTGGGGCCCCAGCATTTT. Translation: CASSEQLGPQHF.

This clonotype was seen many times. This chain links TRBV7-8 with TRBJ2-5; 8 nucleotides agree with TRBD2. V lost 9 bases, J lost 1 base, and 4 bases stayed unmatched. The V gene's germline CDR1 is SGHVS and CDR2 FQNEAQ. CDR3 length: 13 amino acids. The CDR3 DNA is TGTGCCAGTTCTAGCGGGCTCCAAGAGACCCAGTACTTC. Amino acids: CASSSGLQETQYF.

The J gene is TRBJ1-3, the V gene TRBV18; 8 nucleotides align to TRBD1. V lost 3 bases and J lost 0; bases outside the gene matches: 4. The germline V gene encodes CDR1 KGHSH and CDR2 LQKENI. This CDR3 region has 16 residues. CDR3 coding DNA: TGTGCCAGCTCACCGGGACAGGCACGCTCTGGAAACACCATATATTTT. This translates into CASSPGQARSGNTIYF.

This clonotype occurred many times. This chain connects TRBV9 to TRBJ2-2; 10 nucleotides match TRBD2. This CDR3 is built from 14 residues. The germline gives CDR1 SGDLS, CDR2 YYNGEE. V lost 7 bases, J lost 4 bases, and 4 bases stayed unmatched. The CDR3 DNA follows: TGTGCCAGCGGTACTAGCGGGATCACCGGGGAGCTGTTTTTT. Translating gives CASGTSGITGELFF.

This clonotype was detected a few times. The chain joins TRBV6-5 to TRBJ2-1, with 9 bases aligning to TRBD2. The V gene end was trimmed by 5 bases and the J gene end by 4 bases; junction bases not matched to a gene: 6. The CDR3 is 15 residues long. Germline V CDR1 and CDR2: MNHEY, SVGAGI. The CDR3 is CASSLASGAYNEQFF. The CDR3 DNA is TGTGCCAGCAGTCTGGCTAGCGGGGCGTACAATGAGCAGTTCTTC.

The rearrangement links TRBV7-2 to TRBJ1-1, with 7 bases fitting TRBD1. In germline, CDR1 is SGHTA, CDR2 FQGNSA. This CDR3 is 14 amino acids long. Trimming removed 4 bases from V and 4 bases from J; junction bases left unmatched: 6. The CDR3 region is CASSSDRVVTEAFF. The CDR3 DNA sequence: TGTGCCAGCAGCTCCGACAGGGTTGTCACTGAAGCTTTCTTT.

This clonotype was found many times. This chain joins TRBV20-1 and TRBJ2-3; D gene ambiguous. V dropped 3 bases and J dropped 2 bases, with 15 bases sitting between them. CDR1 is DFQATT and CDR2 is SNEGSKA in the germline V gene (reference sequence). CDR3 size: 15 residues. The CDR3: CSASSPGKFTDTQYF. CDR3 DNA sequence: TGCAGTGCTAGCTCCCCGGGCAAATTCACAGATACGCAGTATTTT.

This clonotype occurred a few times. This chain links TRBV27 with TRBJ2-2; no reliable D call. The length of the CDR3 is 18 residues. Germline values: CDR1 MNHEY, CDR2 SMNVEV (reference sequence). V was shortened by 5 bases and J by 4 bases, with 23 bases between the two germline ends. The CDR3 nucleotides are TGTGCCAGCAGTCTTGGCAGACCGATACCGGGCCGCACCGGGGAGCTGTTTTTT. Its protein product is CASSLGRPIPGRTGELFF.

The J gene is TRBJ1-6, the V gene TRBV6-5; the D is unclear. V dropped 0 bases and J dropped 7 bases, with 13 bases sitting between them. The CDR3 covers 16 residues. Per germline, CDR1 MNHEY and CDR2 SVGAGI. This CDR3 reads CASSYSTGWANSPLHF. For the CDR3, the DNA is TGTGCCAGCAGTTACTCGACGGGGTGGGCCAATTCACCCCTCCACTTT.

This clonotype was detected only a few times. CDR3 amino acids: CSAHDPGGQETQYF. CDR3 bases: TGCAGTGCTCACGATCCAGGGGGCCAAGAGACCCAGTACTTC. The rearrangement links TRBV20-1 to TRBJ2-5, with 7 bases fitting TRBD1. The V gene's germline CDR1 is DFQATT and CDR2 SNEGSKA (reference sequence). The CDR3 loop spans 14 amino acids. The J segment lost 1 base and the V segment lost 5 bases, leaving 7 bases of the junction unmatched.

CDR3 region: CASSLRGDLGNEQFF. In nucleotides, the CDR3 is TGTGCCAGCAGTCTCAGAGGGGACCTGGGGAATGAGCAGTTCTTC. The chain links TRBV12-3 or TRBV12-4 to TRBJ2-1, with D perhaps being TRBD1 or TRBD2 (5 bases each). V lost 5 bases to trimming and J lost 7 bases, with 18 bases between them. This CDR3 has 15 amino acids.

The CDR3 reads CATSAVTRTGEQYV. The CDR3 coding sequence is TGTGCCACCAGTGCGGTGACGAGAACTGGCGAGCAGTACGTC. This rearrangement joins TRBV24-1 to TRBJ2-7; D remains ambiguous. The V end lost 5 bases, the J end lost 6 bases, and 16 bases lay between the germline ends. The CDR3 length is 14 residues. Looked up from germline, CDR1 is KGHDR and CDR2 is SFDVKD.

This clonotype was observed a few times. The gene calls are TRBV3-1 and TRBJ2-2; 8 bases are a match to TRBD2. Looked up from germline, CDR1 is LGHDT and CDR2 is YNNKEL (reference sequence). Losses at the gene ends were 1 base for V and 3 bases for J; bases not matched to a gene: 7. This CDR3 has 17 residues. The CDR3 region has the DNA TGTGCCAGCAGCCAAGGGAAGCGGGAGTGGTACACCGGGGAGCTGTTTTTT. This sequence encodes CASSQGKREWYTGELFF.

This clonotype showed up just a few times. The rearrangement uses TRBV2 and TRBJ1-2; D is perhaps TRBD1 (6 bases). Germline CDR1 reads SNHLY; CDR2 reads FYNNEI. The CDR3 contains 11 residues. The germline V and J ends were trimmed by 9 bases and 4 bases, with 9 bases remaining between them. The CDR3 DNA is TGTGCCAGTTCAGGGGCCTATGGCTACACCTTC. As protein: CASSGAYGYTF.

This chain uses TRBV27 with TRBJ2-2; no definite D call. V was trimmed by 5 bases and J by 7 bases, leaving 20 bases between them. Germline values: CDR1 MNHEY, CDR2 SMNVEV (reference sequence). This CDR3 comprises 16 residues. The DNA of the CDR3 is TGTGCCAGCAGTGCGACTCGGACCTGGCTTGTCGGGGAGCTGTTTTTT. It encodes CASSATRTWLVGELFF.

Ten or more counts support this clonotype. The CDR3 DNA reads as TGTGCCAGCAACCCAGGGATGTGGAGACAGACATACAATGAGCAGTTCTTC. It specifies CASNPGMWRQTYNEQFF. This chain links TRBV12-3 or TRBV12-4 with TRBJ2-1; D perhaps matches TRBD1 (5 bases). The CDR3 runs 17 residues. V was cut by 7 bases and J by 4 bases, with 23 bases left in between.

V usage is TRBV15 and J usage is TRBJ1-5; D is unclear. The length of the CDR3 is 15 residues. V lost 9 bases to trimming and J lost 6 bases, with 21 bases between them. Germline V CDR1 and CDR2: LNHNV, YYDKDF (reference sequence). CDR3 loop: CATLSTRGLSQPQHF. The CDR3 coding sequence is TGTGCCACTTTATCGACAAGAGGTCTAAGTCAGCCCCAGCATTTT.

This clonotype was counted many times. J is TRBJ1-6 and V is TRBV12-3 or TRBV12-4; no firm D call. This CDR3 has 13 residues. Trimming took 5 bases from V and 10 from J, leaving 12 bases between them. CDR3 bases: TGTGCCAGCAGTGACCTTTGGAACTCACCCCTCCACTTT. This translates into CASSDLWNSPLHF.

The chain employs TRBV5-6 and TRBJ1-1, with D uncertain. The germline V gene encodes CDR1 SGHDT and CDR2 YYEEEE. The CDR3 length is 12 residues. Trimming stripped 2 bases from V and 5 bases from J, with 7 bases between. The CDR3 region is CASSFLGTEAFF. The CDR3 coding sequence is TGTGCCAGCAGCTTTCTCGGAACTGAAGCTTTCTTT.

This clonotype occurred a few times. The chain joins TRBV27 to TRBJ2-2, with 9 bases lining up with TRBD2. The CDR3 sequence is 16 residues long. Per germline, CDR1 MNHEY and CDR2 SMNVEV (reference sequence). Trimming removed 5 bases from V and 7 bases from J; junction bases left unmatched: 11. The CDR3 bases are TGTGCCAGCAGTCTCTTAGCGGGAGCGGGCAGCGGGGAGCTGTTTTTT. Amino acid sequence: CASSLLAGAGSGELFF.

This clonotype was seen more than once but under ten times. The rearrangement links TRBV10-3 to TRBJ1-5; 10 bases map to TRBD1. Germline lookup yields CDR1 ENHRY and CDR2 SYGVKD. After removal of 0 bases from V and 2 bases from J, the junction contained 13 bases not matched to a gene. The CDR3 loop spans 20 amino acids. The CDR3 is CAISESTGGSDLYRNQPQHF. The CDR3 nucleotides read TGTGCCATCAGTGAGTCGACAGGGGGCTCTGACCTCTATCGCAATCAGCCCCAGCATTTT.

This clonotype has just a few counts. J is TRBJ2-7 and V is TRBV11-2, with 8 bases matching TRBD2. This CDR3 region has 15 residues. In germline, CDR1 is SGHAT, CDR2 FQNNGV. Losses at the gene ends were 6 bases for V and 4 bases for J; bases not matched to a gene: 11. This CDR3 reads CASSTGPGGEYEQYF. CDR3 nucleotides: TGTGCCAGCAGTACCGGACCGGGAGGGGAGTACGAGCAGTACTTC.

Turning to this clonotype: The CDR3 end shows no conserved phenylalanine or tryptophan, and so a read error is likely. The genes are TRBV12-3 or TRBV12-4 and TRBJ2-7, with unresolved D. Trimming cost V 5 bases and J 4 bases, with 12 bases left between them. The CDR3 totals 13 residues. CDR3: CASSLIDVYEQYS. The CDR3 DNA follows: TGTGCCAGCAGTCTCATTGACGTATACGAGCAGTACTCC.

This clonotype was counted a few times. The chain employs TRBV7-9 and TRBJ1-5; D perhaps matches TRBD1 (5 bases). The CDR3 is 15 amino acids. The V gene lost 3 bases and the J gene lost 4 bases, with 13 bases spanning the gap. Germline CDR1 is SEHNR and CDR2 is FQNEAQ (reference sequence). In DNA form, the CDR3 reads TGTGCCAGCAGCTTGACAGAGTTTGGGAATCAGCCCCAGCATTTT. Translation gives CASSLTEFGNQPQHF.

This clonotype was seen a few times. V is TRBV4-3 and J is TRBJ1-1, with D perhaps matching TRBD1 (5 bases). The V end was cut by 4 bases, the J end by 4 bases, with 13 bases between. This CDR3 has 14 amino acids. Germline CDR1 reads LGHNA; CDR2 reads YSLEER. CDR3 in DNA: TGCGCCAGCAGCCCGGATCTGGGGGGCACTGAAGCTTTCTTT. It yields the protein CASSPDLGGTEAFF.

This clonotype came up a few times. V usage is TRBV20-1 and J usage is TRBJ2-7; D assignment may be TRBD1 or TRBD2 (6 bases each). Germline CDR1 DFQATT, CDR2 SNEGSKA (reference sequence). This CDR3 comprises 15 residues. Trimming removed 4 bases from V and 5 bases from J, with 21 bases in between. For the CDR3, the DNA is TGCAGTGCTACCTTGGGGGCGGGAATGATAGACGAGCAGTACTTC. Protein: CSATLGAGMIDEQYF.

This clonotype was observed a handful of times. The CDR3 loop reads CASSLQGHEQFF. The CDR3, as DNA: TGTGCCAGCAGCCTACAGGGCCATGAGCAGTTCTTC. The chain is built from TRBV7-2 and TRBJ2-1, with D possibly matching TRBD1 (6 bases). CDR1 is SGHTA and CDR2 is FQGNSA in the germline V gene. The CDR3 is 12 residues long. V lost 5 bases and J 8 bases, leaving 10 bases between the germline ends.

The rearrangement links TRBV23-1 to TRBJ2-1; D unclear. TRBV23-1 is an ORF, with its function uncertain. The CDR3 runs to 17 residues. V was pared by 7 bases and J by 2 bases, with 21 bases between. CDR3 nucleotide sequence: TGCGCCAGCAACCATTCGTGCCAGACCGACCCCTACAATGAGCAGTTCTTC. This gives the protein CASNHSCQTDPYNEQFF.

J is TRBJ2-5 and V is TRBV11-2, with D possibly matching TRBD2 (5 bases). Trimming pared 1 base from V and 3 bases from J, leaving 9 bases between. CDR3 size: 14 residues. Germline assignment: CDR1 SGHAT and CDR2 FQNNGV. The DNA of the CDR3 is TGTGCCAGCAGCTTAGGGACTTGGAAAGAGACCCAGTACTTC. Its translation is CASSLGTWKETQYF.

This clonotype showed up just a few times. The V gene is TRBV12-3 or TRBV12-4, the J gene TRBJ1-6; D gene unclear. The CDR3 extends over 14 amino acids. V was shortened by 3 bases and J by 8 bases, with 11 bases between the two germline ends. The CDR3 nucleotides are TGTGCCAGCAGTTTCTGGACCCCCGATTCACCCCTCCACTTT. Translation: CASSFWTPDSPLHF.